The 27 T cell receptor beta chains below all came from one sample that was sequenced in a study of T-cell reconstitution after alpha-beta-depleted transplantation in children. Unique molecular identifiers were incorporated into the prepared TCRbeta library. TCRdb processed the PCR reads anew with MiXCR; each CDR3 protein has one entry. The sample contains about 460,000 distinct CDR3 sequences, roughly a tenth of which appear only once. The sequencing here drew on PBMCs, taken before TCRalphabeta/CD19-depleted stem cell transplant. These TCRs come from a child aged 2-15 years with inherited bone marrow failure, due to receive a stem cell transplant.

The chain is built from TRBV6-2 or TRBV6-3 and TRBJ2-7; either TRBD1 or TRBD2 may supply D (5 bases each). Trimming took 7 bases from V and 1 from J, leaving 11 bases between them. Per germline, CDR1 MNHEY and CDR2 SVGEGT. The CDR3 is 13 residues long. In DNA form, the CDR3 reads TGTGCCAGCAACCGGGACGGTTCCTACGAGCAGTACTTC. Translated, it gives CASNRDGSYEQYF.

The rearrangement joins TRBV5-5 to TRBJ2-7; TRBD1 matches at 10 bases. In germline, CDR1 is SGHKS, CDR2 YYEKEE (reference sequence). V was clipped by 3 bases and J by 4 bases; unmatched bases: 4. The CDR3 runs to 14 residues. CDR3 amino acids: CASSYGQGGYEQYF. Here the CDR3 DNA reads TGTGCCAGCAGCTATGGACAGGGGGGGTACGAGCAGTACTTC. Based on the CDR3 plus reference TRBV5-5 and TRBJ2-7, the full variable domain is DAGVTQSPTHLIKTRGQQVTLRCSPISGHKSVSWYQQVLGQGPQFIFQYYEKEERGRGNFPDRFSARQFPNYSSELNVNALLLGDSALYLCASSYGQGGYEQYFGPGTRLTVT.

The chain employs TRBV6-1 and TRBJ2-5, with TRBD1 matching over 8 bases. The V gene end was trimmed by 3 bases and the J gene end by 4 bases; junction bases not matched to a gene: 16. CDR3 length: 18 amino acids. Germline lookup yields CDR1 MNHNS and CDR2 SASEGT. CDR3 region: CASSEFETGVLVSETQYF. The CDR3 DNA sequence: TGTGCCAGCAGTGAGTTCGAGACAGGGGTTCTCGTCTCAGAGACCCAGTACTTC.

This clonotype was seen ten or more times. The genes are TRBV4-3 and TRBJ2-1; weak D call: TRBD2 (5 bases). The V gene's germline CDR1 is LGHNA and CDR2 YSLEER. CDR3 size: 13 residues. The V and J ends lost 5 bases and 5 bases respectively, with 10 bases between them. CDR3 bases: TGCGCCAGCAGCTATTTGGAGGACAATGAGCAGTTCTTC. Translation gives CASSYLEDNEQFF.

The chain couples TRBV3-1 to TRBJ2-1; D might be TRBD2 (6 bases). The CDR3 contains 16 residues. Germline V gene sequence: CDR1 LGHDT, CDR2 YNNKEL (reference sequence). The ends were cut back, 1 base at V and 6 bases at J, with 16 bases in the middle. CDR3 region: CASSQAIWGVSNEQFF. The CDR3 DNA follows: TGTGCCAGCAGCCAAGCCATTTGGGGGGTGTCCAATGAGCAGTTCTTC.

The chain has TRBV28 and TRBJ2-1; the D is unclear. Trimming left V 10 bases short and J 0 bases short, with 16 bases between. The germline V gene encodes CDR1 MDHEN and CDR2 SYDVKM. This CDR3 is built from 15 residues. The CDR3 loop is CATDVTPSSYNEQFF. Written as DNA, the CDR3 is TGTGCCACCGACGTAACTCCGAGCTCCTACAATGAGCAGTTCTTC. Looking up the rest from reference TRBV28 and TRBJ2-1 gives the full variable domain: DVKVTQSSRYLVKRTGEKVFLECVQDMDHENMFWYRQDPGLGLRLIYFSYDVKMKEKGDIPEGYSVSREKKERFSLILESASTNQTSMYLCATDVTPSSYNEQFFGPGTRLTVL.

This clonotype was found many times. The V call is TRBV29-1, the J call TRBJ1-1; TRBD1 is a possible D gene (5 bases). In germline, CDR1 is SQVTM, CDR2 ANQGSEA. V shed 6 bases and J shed 2 bases, with 13 bases lying between them. This CDR3 spans 13 amino acids. The CDR3 coding sequence is TGCAGCGTCTTAAGACAGTCAAACACTGAAGCTTTCTTT. Its protein is CSVLRQSNTEAFF.

Many counts were recorded for this clonotype. The genes are TRBV29-1 and TRBJ1-1; D ambiguous. Germline CDR1 is SQVTM and CDR2 is ANQGSEA. The germline V and J ends were trimmed by 7 bases and 5 bases, with 17 bases remaining between them. This CDR3 contains 13 residues. The CDR3 region has the DNA TGCAGCGCCGCCAAAGAAATCTGGACTGAAGCTTTCTTT. This codes for CSAAKEIWTEAFF. Filled out from reference TRBV29-1 and TRBJ1-1, the complete variable domain reads SAVISQKPSRDICQRGTSLTIQCQVDSQVTMMFWYRQQPGQSLTLIATANQGSEATYESGFVIDKFPISRPNLTFSTLTVSNMSPEDSSIYLCSAAKEIWTEAFFGQGTRLTVV.

CDR3 bases: TGTGCCAGCAGCGTGCTTGGCGGGAGGGCCTCAGATACGCAGTATTTT. It codes for CASSVLGGRASDTQYF. The chain employs TRBV7-2 and TRBJ2-3; 9 positions agree with TRBD2. The CDR3 has 16 residues. CDR1 is SGHTA and CDR2 is FQGNSA in the germline V gene. V lost 5 bases to trimming and J lost 4 bases; unmatched junction nucleotides: 10.

The sample holds many counts of this clonotype. This chain joins TRBV4-2 and TRBJ2-5, with 9 bases matching TRBD2. With V trimmed by 3 bases and J by 3 bases, 14 bases remained unmatched. From germline, CDR1 is LGHNA and CDR2 YNFKEQ. CDR3 size: 18 residues. CDR3 sequence (DNA): TGTGCCAGCAGCCAGTTGGATGGGACTAGCTTTGGGGAAGAGACCCAGTACTTC. This translates into CASSQLDGTSFGEETQYF.

Remarks on this clonotype: At one boundary the junction diverges from the germline segment, which might be a read error. V is TRBV10-3 and J is TRBJ2-1, with D maybe TRBD1 (6 bases). This CDR3 comprises 14 residues. The V gene's germline CDR1 is ENHRY and CDR2 SYGVKD. The CDR3 region is CATSRDRTYNEQFF. The DNA for the CDR3 is TGTGCCACCAGTAGAGACAGGACGTACAATGAGCAGTTCTTC.

As concerns this clonotype: Since a much larger clone is just one base distant, this may be a read error. This chain links TRBV9 with TRBJ1-1; perhaps TRBD1 as D (5 bases). Trimming took 3 bases from V and 4 from J, leaving 13 bases between them. CDR1 and CDR2 (germline): SGDLS, YYNGEE. The CDR3 totals 14 residues. CDR3 bases: TGTGCCAGCAGCGGTTTGGGGACGAGCACTGAAGCTTTCTTT. Protein: CASSGLGTSTEAFF. Based on the CDR3 plus reference TRBV9 and TRBJ1-1, the full variable domain is DSGVTQTPKHLITATGQRVTLRCSPRSGDLSVYWYQQSLDQGLQFLIQYYNGEERAKGNILERFSAQQFPDLHSELNLSSLELGDSALYFCASSGLGTSTEAFFGQGTRLTVV.

This clonotype was seen at least ten times. The genes are TRBV5-1 and TRBJ2-1; D is uncertain. The CDR3 covers 14 residues. Trimming cost V 3 bases and J 8 bases, with 15 bases left between them. CDR1 SGHRS and CDR2 YFSETQ come from the germline V gene. This CDR3 reads CASSSPESSDEQFF. CDR3 DNA: TGCGCCAGCAGCTCCCCTGAATCCTCCGATGAGCAGTTCTTC.

In its sample, this clonotype was seen many times. V and J are TRBV4-2 and TRBJ2-7, with 10 positions matching TRBD2. The V segment lost 1 base and the J segment 3 bases; nucleotides outside the gene matches: 3. Per germline, CDR1 LGHNA and CDR2 YNFKEQ. CDR3 length equals 15 residues. CDR3 in DNA: TGTGCCAGCAGCCAAGTAGCGGGAGGTTTCTACGAGCAGTACTTC. Protein: CASSQVAGGFYEQYF.

This clonotype was observed at least ten times. One end of the junction is discordant with germline, which a read error may explain. This rearrangement joins TRBV28 to TRBJ2-3; TRBD2 matches at 9 bases. Germline lookup yields CDR1 MDHEN and CDR2 SYDVKM. This CDR3 has 16 amino acids. The CDR3 protein is CVSSLRTSGSTDTQYF. CDR3 DNA sequence: TGTGTCAGCAGTCTTCGAACTAGCGGGAGCACAGATACGCAGTATTTT. The variable domain in full, with the rest retrieved from reference TRBV28 and TRBJ2-3, is DVKVTQSSRYLVKRTGEKVFLECVQDMDHENMFWYRQDPGLGLRLIYFSYDVKMKEKGDIPEGYSVSREKKERFSLILESASTNQTSMYLCVSSLRTSGSTDTQYFGPGTRLTVL.

This clonotype appeared many times. V is TRBV7-2 and J is TRBJ2-7; maybe TRBD2 (5 bases). Between the trimmed V and J ends, which lost 3 bases and 0 bases, there was a span of 12 bases. This CDR3 has 15 amino acids. Per germline, CDR1 SGHTA and CDR2 FQGNSA. In nucleotides, the CDR3 is TGTGCCAGCAGCTTTTTAGAGGGTCGCTCCTACGAGCAGTACTTC. This codes for CASSFLEGRSYEQYF.

This clonotype was picked up many times. The chain has TRBV28 and TRBJ2-2, with 10 bases identical to TRBD2. In germline, CDR1 is MDHEN, CDR2 SYDVKM. This CDR3 contains 18 residues. V dropped 6 bases and J dropped 2; count of bases not matched to a gene: 12. CDR3 nucleotides: TGTGCCAGCAGAAGAGTAACTAGCGGGAAACTTAACACCGGGGAGCTGTTTTTT. It codes for CASRRVTSGKLNTGELFF.

There are many counts of this clonotype. V gene TRBV11-1 combines with J gene TRBJ2-6, with 7 bases lining up with TRBD1. V lost 1 base to trimming and J lost 0 bases; unmatched junction nucleotides: 6. The CDR3 is 18 residues long. Germline CDR1 reads SGHAT; CDR2 reads FQDESV (reference sequence). CDR3 in DNA: TGTGCCAGCAGCTTAGGGGCAGGGGGATACTCTGGGGCCAACGTCCTGACTTTC. Its protein product is CASSLGAGGYSGANVLTF. The entire variable domain, with the rest obtained from reference TRBV11-1 and TRBJ2-6, is as follows: EAEVAQSPRYKITEKSQAVAFWCDPISGHATLYWYRQILGQGPELLVQFQDESVVDDSQLPKDRFSAERLKGVDSTLKIQPAELGDSAMYLCASSLGAGGYSGANVLTFGAGSRLTVL.

There are many counts of this clonotype. The genes are TRBV6-1 and TRBJ1-2, with 11 nucleotides matching TRBD1. Trimming at V came to 5 bases and at J to 4 bases, leaving 3 bases not matched to a gene. CDR1 and CDR2 (germline): MNHNS, SASEGT. The CDR3 sequence is 14 residues long. The CDR3 DNA is TGTGCCAGCAGTCGGACAGGGGGCCCCTATGGCTACACCTTC. Translating gives CASSRTGGPYGYTF.

This clonotype came up a few times. The gene calls are TRBV6-5 and TRBJ1-2; the D is unclear. V shed 0 bases and J shed 5 bases, with 16 bases lying between them. Per the germline V gene, CDR1 is MNHEY and CDR2 is SVGAGI. The CDR3 runs to 16 residues. The CDR3 region is CASSYSLDKGPYGYTF. The CDR3 DNA sequence: TGTGCCAGCAGTTACTCGTTGGATAAGGGTCCTTATGGCTACACCTTC.

The chain carries TRBV7-6 and TRBJ2-1; TRBD2 agrees at 8 bases. V lost 5 bases, J lost 8 bases, and 11 bases stayed unmatched. This CDR3 comprises 15 residues. CDR1 is SGHVS, CDR2 FNYEAQ, per germline. The CDR3 region has the DNA TGTGCCAGCAGCCTACCCGGGAGGGCGGCTGATGAGCAGTTCTTC. Translating gives CASSLPGRAADEQFF.

This clonotype was seen at least ten times. The chain joins TRBV15 to TRBJ1-2; D is unresolved. Trimming pared 0 bases from V and 3 bases from J, leaving 11 bases between. Germline V gene sequence: CDR1 LNHNV, CDR2 YYDKDF (reference sequence). This CDR3 is built from 15 residues. CDR3 in DNA: TGTGCCACCAGCAGAGAATCTACCGGACACTATGGCTACACCTTC. Its translation is CATSRESTGHYGYTF.

This clonotype was seen ten or more times. The chain couples TRBV15 to TRBJ1-2, with 7 bases matching TRBD1. The CDR3 totals 14 residues. The ends lost 0 bases at V and 9 bases at J; junction bases unmatched: 7. Germline V CDR1 and CDR2: LNHNV, YYDKDF (reference sequence). The CDR3 protein is CATSREARGARYTF. DNA of the CDR3: TGTGCCACCAGCAGAGAGGCCAGGGGGGCACGCTACACCTTC.

This clonotype was detected a few times. The chain links TRBV20-1 to TRBJ2-5; the D is unclear. The V end was cut by 6 bases, the J end by 1 base, with 15 bases between. The CDR3 runs to 14 residues. Per the germline V gene, CDR1 is DFQATT and CDR2 is SNEGSKA (reference sequence). CDR3 loop: CSARAGRAQETQYF. The CDR3 coding sequence is TGCAGTGCCCGAGCCGGCCGGGCCCAAGAGACCCAGTACTTC.

This clonotype was picked up many times. This chain uses TRBV28 with TRBJ2-1; TRBD1 or TRBD2 may be the D gene (5 bases each). The CDR3 has 12 amino acids. Germline lookup yields CDR1 MDHEN and CDR2 SYDVKM. Trimming left V 6 bases short and J 4 bases short, with 7 bases between. The CDR3 nucleotides are TGTGCCAGCAGCTGGGGGTACAATGAGCAGTTCTTC. The encoded protein is CASSWGYNEQFF.

There are many counts of this clonotype. This rearrangement joins TRBV7-2 to TRBJ2-5; TRBD1 is a possible D gene (5 bases). The CDR3 loop spans 13 amino acids. The germline V gene has CDR1 SGHTA and CDR2 FQGNSA. Trimming pared 5 bases from V and 4 bases from J, leaving 11 bases between. CDR3 bases: TGTGCCAGCAGCCCAAGGGGTGCAGAGACCCAGTACTTC. Translated: CASSPRGAETQYF.

At least ten counts were recorded for this clonotype. The V call is TRBV6-6, the J call TRBJ2-7; D is unresolved. Germline loops: CDR1 MNHNY, CDR2 SVGAGI (reference sequence). Trimming removed 4 bases at V and 6 bases at J, with 10 bases between. The CDR3 is made up of 12 amino acids. CDR3 coding DNA: TGTGCCAGCAGTTCCCTCGGGTCCGAGCAGTACTTC. Encoded protein: CASSSLGSEQYF.